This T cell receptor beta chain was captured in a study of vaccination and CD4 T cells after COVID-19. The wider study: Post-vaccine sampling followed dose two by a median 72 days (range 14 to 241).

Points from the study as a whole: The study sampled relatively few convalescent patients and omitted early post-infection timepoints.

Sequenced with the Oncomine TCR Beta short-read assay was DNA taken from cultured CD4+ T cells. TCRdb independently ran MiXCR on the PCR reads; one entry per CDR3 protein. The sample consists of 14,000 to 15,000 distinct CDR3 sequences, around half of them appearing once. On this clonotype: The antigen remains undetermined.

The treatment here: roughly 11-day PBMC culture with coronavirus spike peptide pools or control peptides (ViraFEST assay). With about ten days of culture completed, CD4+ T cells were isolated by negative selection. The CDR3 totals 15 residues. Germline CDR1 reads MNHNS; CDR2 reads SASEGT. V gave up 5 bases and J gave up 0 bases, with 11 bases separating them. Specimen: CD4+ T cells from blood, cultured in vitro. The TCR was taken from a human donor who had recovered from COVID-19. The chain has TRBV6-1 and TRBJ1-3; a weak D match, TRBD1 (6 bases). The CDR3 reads CASSPGDISGNTIYF. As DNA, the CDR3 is TGTGCCAGCAGTCCAGGGGACATCTCTGGAAACACCATATATTTT.